Reported below is one T cell receptor (beta chain). The antigen it recognizes is unknown. Base qualities are not at hand, and no much larger clone is one base apart. The data stem from a study of cytomegalovirus exposure and HLA in healthy donors (dated by TCRdb to about 2017). Background on the whole study: In an earlier analysis of under 600 of the donors, 250 to 350 Gb of sequence data and 90 million to 120 million unique TCR beta sequences from 150 million to 200 million T cells were reported. An early release covering over 500 HLA-typed donors comprised approximately 290 gigabases of sequencing data and roughly 85 million unique TCR sequences. Among the roughly 410 genotyped donors, around 81% belonged to the genetic ancestry cluster associated with self-reported Caucasian donors. The study aimed to test whether cataloging public T cell receptors could reveal signatures of past pathogen exposure. The study used immunosequencing to profile the T cell repertoires of hundreds of subjects and linked those repertoires to cytomegalovirus serostatus. Besides the first cohort of 666 subjects, a separate validation cohort made up of roughly 130 different subjects was used. The study combined high-throughput TCR immunosequencing, statistical association of individual TCRs with disease status, and machine learning to predict cytomegalovirus infection status. In a later analysis, previously published TCR beta repertoires from fewer than 750 donors were re-analyzed and high-resolution HLA genotyping was added so that TCR occurrence patterns could be studied. Rather than drawing on any new phenotypic data, the later analysis identified candidate immune exposures from TCR beta sequences and the way those sequences occurred across donors. To decide whether each TCR beta V gene segment behaved as functional or pseudogenic, an earlier analysis of some 580 of the donors relied on high-throughput TCR beta sequencing. Donor age, sex, ethnicity and CMV serostatus were compiled alongside the repertoire data. A later genetic analysis used genome-wide SNP genotypes for about 55% of the 666 donors, treating that subset as a discovery cohort. Every repertoire in the discovery cohort had been generated on one and the same sequencing platform. Class I and class II HLA loci were covered by the typing at four-digit resolution. The number of donors typed differed by locus, with roughly 620-630 for A, B, C, DRB1 and DQB1, around 520 for DQA1, nearly 610 for DPA1, and 472 for DPB1. About five DR-DQ haplotypes were handled as single units for association and clustering, since linkage in the cohort was strong. Across 398 genotyped donors of the cohort, an average of about 240,000 unique TCR beta nucleotide sequences per donor were sequenced, and 15% to 20% of those sequences were non-productive.

Libraries were made using the immunoSEQ multiplex PCR assay. The multiplex PCR relied on a mix of 60 forward primers for TCR Vbeta segments and 13 reverse primers for TCR Jbeta segments. Amplification of the CDR3 region of rearranged TCR beta genes was performed with a multiplex PCR assay on genomic DNA. Amplified TCR beta libraries were sequenced as 87-base-pair reads on the Illumina HiSeq System. The authors' pipeline ran thus. A later analysis tallied roughly 76 million unique TCR beta chains across the approximately 670 repertoires, and some 12 million of those chains were shared by two or more donors. Raw reads were error-corrected and collapsed into unique sequences by a nearest-neighbor algorithm in which closely related sequences were merged to remove PCR and sequencing errors. Alignment of CDR3 sequences to IMGT reference sequences was used to assign V, D and J gene segments. For a sequence to be retained, a match of at least six nucleotides to both a V gene segment and a J gene segment was required. A rearrangement counted as productive if the CDR3 had no stop codons and remained in frame with V and J, and every other rearrangement counted as non-productive. CDR3 was defined by IMGT convention, running from the second conserved V-encoded cysteine to the conserved J-encoded phenylalanine. The earlier analysis of some 540 of the donors excluded any sequence lacking an unambiguous match to a single V gene segment. In an earlier analysis of approximately 590 of the donors, a V segment was called functional when productive rearrangements were above 56.7%, and segregating when the standard deviation between donors exceeded 5%. A statistical classification framework was built to diagnose cytomegalovirus status from the catalog of TCR beta chain sequences. V and J gene assignment, in a later analysis, came from comparing TCR nucleotide sequences with IMGT/GENE-DB human TR gene sequences. Using the TCRdist pipeline, a later analysis assigned CDR3 sequences along with most-parsimonious VDJ recombination scenarios. In a later analysis, each TCR beta chain was defined by its CDR3 amino acid sequence together with its V-gene family, and reads without a unique V-gene family were excluded. In a later analysis, fewer than 600 highly shared, low-generation-probability nucleotide sequences were removed to address suspected cross-contamination and a sequencing artifact. A later analysis calculated a clonal expansion index for each public chain from normalized within-repertoire ranks of inferred template counts. Generation probabilities in a later analysis came from a VDJ recombination model fitted to out-of-frame rearrangements, and those results were checked against IGoR. A later analysis scored TCR-TCR, TCR-HLA and TCR-CMV co-occurrence with hypergeometric tests, applying a repertoire-size bias correction to TCR pairs. False discovery rates were estimated in a later analysis by permuting HLA or CMV assignments 20 times. In a later analysis, co-occurring TCRs were grouped using DBSCAN, with TCRdist sequence similarity added in when clustering inside HLA-allele-positive subsets. Co-occurrence clustering excluded repertoires with fewer than 30,000 or more than 120,000 public chains, plus five with anomalous nucleotide sharing. TCRdb took this table from immuneACCESS and kept in-frame rearrangements with V and J called. Such tables lack part of the clones; where checked against another copy, unresolved V genes explain under half of the gap, and the rest is unexplained. That table furnishes V, J and clone size, whereas the DNA furnished D and trimming. This sample has about 150,000 clones in its table, and around 80% of those were observed once. Around 7% of the sample rests with the top ten.

The cohort consisted of 600 or so healthy bone marrow donors. All cohort members were sampled while nominally healthy, although unrecorded immune exposures were likely present. The donor tested CMV seropositive, placing the donor among the 289 seropositive members of the cohort. A peripheral blood sample was provided by each donor, and peripheral blood mononuclear cells were used for TCR beta sequencing. The Qiagen DNeasy Blood Extraction Kit was used to extract genomic DNA from the blood cell samples. Paper-wide results and their limitations: A further reported finding was that TCR beta sequences accurately predicted the HLA-A and HLA-B alleles for most subjects in the first cohort. The presence/absence analyses assumed that sequencing depth was roughly uniform across donors, and that assumption may not be true. This cohort had only TCR beta chains sequenced, and the lack of alpha or paired-chain data limited which features could be detected. A total of some 180 TCR beta chains were listed by the study as associated with cytomegalovirus. In a later analysis, over 15,000 TCR beta sequences were associated with specific HLA alleles at a false discovery rate of 0.05. According to the authors, the approach could potentially be generalized to other disease states and immunological phenotypes. According to a later genetic analysis, donors in an Asian-associated ancestry cluster had fewer N-insertions in productive TCRs than the approximately 700-donor mean. In a later analysis, the rate of TCR association differed among HLA loci, with DRB1 alleles having the most associated TCRs and HLA-C alleles having the fewest. The earlier analysis of 587 of the donors excluded over 15 rarely observed V segments, including chromosome 9 orphons, because counts were too low. CMV serostatus was the only immune exposure information available for the cohort. In vitro tests confirmed that three of the cytomegalovirus-associated TCR beta chains recognize cytomegalovirus antigens. In a later analysis, HLA-associated TCR beta chains were found to be more clonally expanded and to have lower generation probabilities than equally common non-associated chains. A later analysis found that most CMV-associated TCR beta chains appeared HLA-restricted, with HLA associations seemingly driven largely by CMV exposure. Across donors, most TCR sequences were observed very rarely, whereas some public TCRs were present in many individuals. HLA typing was unavailable for some donors at each locus, so association tests used only the typed subset. Strong co-occurrence of HLA alleles, especially DR and DQ, made assigning TCR associations to individual alleles difficult. V-gene and J-gene trimming of TCR beta chains was associated with a missense DCLRE1C variant in a later genetic analysis, and the association was replicated in an independent cohort. According to a later analysis, parvovirus B19, influenza, CMV and Epstein-Barr virus appeared linked to several top co-occurrence clusters. In an earlier analysis of under 600 of the donors, most TCR beta V segments were observed in productive rearrangements about 90% or about 30% of the time, broadly matching IMGT annotations. A group of highly shared sequence variants was considered likely to be a technical artifact of the sequencing pipeline. Cytomegalovirus status was reported to be diagnosed by the classifier with high specificity and sensitivity in both the original and validation cohorts. Linkage disequilibrium might explain the correlated functional status among segregating V segments, but an unknown experimental factor could not be ruled out.

The sample comprised PBMCs. The receptor was derived from a middle-aged woman in good health and CMV-seropositive.

The DNA is as follows: TGTGCCAGCTGTTCGGGGAAACAGCCCCAGCATTTT. Its translation reads: CASCSGKQPQHF. The chain is assembled from TRBV28 and TRBJ1-5; no confident D gene assignment can be made. The CDR1 and CDR2 encoded by the germline V gene are MDHEN and SYDVKM. V is clipped by 8 bases and J by 7 bases, and the sequence between their germline boundaries is 12 bases long. The CDR3 runs 12 residues from the cysteine to the phenylalanine. Of the read, only the CDR3 DNA is kept; its 36 bases are in frame from base 1.